This T cell receptor (beta chain) was identified during a study of beta chain features in type 1 diabetes. As for the study in general: On cell yields, gender and age, patients and healthy donors were similar. Study-level results: Among patients with Type 1 diabetes, TCRB CDR3s were moderately but significantly shorter in every one of the four CD4+ subsets. The naive, central memory and Treg TCRB repertoires of patients appeared to be more similar to one another than those of healthy donors.

V shed 10 bases and J shed 1 base, with 13 bases lying between them. Germline CDR1 and CDR2: SNHLY and FYNNEI. The CDR3 consists of 13 residues. Isolated RNA was reverse transcribed in full, so expressed TCRB transcripts were sequenced. Using immunoSEQ multiplex PCR, the repertoire was profiled, and TCRdb retains in-frame clones only, with some absent. Found here are about 170,000 clones, around 8% of them singletons; the top ten hold roughly 0.97%. This clone was observed a handful of times. Its target is not known. The sequenced sample was central memory CD4+ T cells from blood. This TCR was recovered from a woman aged 40 to 50 with type 1 diabetes. J is TRBJ2-5 and V is TRBV2; unclear D gene. CDR3 bases: TGTGCCACCCGAAGACTCACCCAAGAGACCCAGTACTTC. Amino acid sequence: CATRRLTQETQYF.